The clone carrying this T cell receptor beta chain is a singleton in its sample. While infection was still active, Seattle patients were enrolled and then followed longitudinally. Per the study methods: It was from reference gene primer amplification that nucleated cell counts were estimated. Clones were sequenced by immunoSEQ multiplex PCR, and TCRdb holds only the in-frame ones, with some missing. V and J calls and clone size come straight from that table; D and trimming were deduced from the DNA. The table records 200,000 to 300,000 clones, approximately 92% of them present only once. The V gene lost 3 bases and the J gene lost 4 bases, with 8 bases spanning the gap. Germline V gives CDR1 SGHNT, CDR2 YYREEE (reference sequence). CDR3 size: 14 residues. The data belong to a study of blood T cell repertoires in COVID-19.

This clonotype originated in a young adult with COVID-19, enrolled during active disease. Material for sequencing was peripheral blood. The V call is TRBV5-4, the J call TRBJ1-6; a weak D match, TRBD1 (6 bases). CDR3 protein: CASSSDSYNSPLHF. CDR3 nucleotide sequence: TGTGCCAGCAGCTCGGACAGTTATAATTCACCCCTCCACTTT. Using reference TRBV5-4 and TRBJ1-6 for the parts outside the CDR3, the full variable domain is ETGVTQSPTHLIKTRGQQVTLRCSSQSGHNTVSWYQQALGQGPQFIFQYYREEENGRGNFPPRFSGLQFPNYSSELNVNALELDDSALYLCASSSDSYNSPLHFGNGTRLTVT.